What follows is one T cell receptor (beta chain) and its context. This entry is derived from a study of OX40 agonist ivuxolimab in advanced cancers. Here immunoSEQ multiplex PCR was the method, and the copy in TCRdb shows in-frame clones only, minus some. The sample contains 30,000 to 45,000 clones, approximately 79% of which appear only once. The sample here was CD4+ or CD8+ T cells sorted from blood, taken in a trial of the OX40 agonist ivuxolimab. The origin of this receptor is an adult with an advanced solid tumor such as melanoma, head and neck, liver or kidney cancer.

The CDR3 spells CASSFGLAGGSTDTQYF. CDR3 bases: TGTGCCAGCAGCTTTGGGCTAGCGGGGGGTAGCACAGATACGCAGTATTTT. This rearrangement joins TRBV7-9 to TRBJ2-3; 11 bases fit TRBD2. Germline lookup yields CDR1 SEHNR and CDR2 FQNEAQ (reference sequence). The length of the CDR3 is 17 residues. After removal of 3 bases from V and 0 bases from J, the junction contained 5 bases not matched to a gene.